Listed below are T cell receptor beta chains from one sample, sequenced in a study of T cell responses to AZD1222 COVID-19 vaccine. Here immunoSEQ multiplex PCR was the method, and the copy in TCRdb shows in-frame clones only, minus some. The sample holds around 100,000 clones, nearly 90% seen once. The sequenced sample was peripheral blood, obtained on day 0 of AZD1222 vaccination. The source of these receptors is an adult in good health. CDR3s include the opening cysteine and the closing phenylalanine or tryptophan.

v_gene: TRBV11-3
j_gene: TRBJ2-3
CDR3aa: CASSFRNSGRAGDTQYF

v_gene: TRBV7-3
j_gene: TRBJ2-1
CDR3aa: CASSLLVGGLDEQFF

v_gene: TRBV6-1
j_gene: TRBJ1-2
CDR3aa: CASSDIAVDGGSGDYGYTF

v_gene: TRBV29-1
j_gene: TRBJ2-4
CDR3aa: CSVEGWQGILGNIQYF

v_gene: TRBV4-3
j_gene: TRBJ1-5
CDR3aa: CASSLTSGSNQPQHF

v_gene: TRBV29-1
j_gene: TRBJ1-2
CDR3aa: CSGGGQLERGYTF

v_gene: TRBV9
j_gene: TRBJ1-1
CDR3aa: CASSVGAASTEAFF

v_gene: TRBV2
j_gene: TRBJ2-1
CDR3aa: CASSVETGNYNEQFF

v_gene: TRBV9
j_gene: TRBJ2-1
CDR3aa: CASSVGWGQAVDNEQFF

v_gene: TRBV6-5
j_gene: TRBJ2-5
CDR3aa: CASSGTLYQETQYF

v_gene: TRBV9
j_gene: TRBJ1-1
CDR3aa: CASSVEALFPYFVNTEAFF

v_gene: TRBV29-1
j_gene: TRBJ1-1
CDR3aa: CSVEDLRRTEAFF

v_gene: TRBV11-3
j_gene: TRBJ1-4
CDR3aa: CASSPRWGGEKLFF

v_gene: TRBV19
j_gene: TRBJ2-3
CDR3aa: CASSEWVSDMTTQYF

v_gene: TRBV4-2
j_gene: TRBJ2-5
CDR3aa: CASSQAAGGGQETQYF

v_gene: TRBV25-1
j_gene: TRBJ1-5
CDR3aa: CASSEFDSNQPQHF

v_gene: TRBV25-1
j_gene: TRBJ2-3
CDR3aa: CASESGSTDTQYF

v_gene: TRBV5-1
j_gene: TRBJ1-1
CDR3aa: CASSLAITVNTEAFF

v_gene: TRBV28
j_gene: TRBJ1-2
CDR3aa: CASSRQGYYGYTF

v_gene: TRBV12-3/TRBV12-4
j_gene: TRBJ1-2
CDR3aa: CASSLKGGYGYTF

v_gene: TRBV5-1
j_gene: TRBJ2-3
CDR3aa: CASSLGLAGALDTQYF

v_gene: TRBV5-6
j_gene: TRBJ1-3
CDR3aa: CASSFRGPGNTIYF